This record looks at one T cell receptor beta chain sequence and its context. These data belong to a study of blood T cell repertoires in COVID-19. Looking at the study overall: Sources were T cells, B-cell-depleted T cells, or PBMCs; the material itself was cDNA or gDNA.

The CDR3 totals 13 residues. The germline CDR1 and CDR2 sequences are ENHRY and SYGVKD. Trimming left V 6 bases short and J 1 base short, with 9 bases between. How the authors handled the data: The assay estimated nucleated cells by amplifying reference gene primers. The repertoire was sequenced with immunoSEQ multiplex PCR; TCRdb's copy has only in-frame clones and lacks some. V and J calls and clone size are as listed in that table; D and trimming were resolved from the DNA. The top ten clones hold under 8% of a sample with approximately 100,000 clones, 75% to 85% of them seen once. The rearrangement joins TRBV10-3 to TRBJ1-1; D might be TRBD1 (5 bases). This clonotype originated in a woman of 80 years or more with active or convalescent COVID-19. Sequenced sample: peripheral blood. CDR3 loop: CAISNTGNTEAFF. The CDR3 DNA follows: TGTGCCATCAGCAACACAGGGAACACTGAAGCTTTCTTT.